The source of this TCR beta chain is a study of blood T cell repertoires in COVID-19. Study background: From the United States, Italy and Spain came samples of acute and convalescent COVID-19. Sources were T cells, B-cell-depleted T cells, or PBMCs; the material itself was cDNA or gDNA.

This clone turned up a few times. As originally analysed: Counts of nucleated cells, estimated from reference gene primer amplification, were obtained. Produced via immunoSEQ multiplex PCR; TCRdb's table is partial and in-frame only. The DNA gave D and trimming, while V, J and clone size come from that table. The sample has 50,000 to 60,000 clones, approximately 91% seen once. This CDR3 region has 17 residues. Germline V CDR1 and CDR2: ENHRY, SYGVKD. The V gene end was trimmed by 2 bases and the J gene end by 4 bases; junction bases not matched to a gene: 10. Sequenced sample: peripheral blood. The rearrangement links TRBV10-3 to TRBJ2-1, with 8 positions matching TRBD2. The TCR sequence derives from a woman of 80 years or more with acute or convalescent COVID-19. CDR3 amino acids: CAISERGGTSGYNEQFF. The CDR3 DNA sequence: TGTGCCATCAGTGAGAGAGGGGGAACTAGCGGATACAATGAGCAGTTCTTC.